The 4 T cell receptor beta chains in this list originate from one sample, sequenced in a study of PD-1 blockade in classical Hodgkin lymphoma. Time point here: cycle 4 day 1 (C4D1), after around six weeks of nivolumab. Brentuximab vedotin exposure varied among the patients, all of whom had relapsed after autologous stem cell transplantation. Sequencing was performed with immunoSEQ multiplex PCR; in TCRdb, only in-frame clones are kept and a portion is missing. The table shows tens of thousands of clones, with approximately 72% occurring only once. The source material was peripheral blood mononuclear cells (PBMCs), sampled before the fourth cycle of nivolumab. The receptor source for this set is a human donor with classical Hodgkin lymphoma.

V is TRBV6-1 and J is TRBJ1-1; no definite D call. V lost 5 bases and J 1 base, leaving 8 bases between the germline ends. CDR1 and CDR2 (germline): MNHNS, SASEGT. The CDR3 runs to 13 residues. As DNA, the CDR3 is TGTGCCAGCAGTTTGGCTACGAACACTGAAGCTTTCTTT. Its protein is CASSLATNTEAFF.

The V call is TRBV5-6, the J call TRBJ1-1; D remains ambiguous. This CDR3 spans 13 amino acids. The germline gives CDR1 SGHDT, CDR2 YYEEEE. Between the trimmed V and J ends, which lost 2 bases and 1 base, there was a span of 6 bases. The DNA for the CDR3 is TGTGCCAGCAGCTTCGGCCGGAACACTGAAGCTTTCTTT. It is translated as CASSFGRNTEAFF.

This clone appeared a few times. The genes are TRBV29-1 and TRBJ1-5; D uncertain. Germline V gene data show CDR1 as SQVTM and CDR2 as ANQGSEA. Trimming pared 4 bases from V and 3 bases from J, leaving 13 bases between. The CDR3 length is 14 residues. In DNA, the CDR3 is TGCAGCGTTGGAGGAGGGCCGGACAATCAGCCCCAGCATTTT. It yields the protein CSVGGGPDNQPQHF.

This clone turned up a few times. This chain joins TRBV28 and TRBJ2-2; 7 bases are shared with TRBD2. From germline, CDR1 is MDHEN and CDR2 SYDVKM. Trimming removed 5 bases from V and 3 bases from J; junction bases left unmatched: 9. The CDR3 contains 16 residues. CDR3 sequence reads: CASSHLRDYYTGELFF. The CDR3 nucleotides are TGTGCCAGCAGTCACCTCCGGGACTATTACACCGGGGAGCTGTTTTTT.